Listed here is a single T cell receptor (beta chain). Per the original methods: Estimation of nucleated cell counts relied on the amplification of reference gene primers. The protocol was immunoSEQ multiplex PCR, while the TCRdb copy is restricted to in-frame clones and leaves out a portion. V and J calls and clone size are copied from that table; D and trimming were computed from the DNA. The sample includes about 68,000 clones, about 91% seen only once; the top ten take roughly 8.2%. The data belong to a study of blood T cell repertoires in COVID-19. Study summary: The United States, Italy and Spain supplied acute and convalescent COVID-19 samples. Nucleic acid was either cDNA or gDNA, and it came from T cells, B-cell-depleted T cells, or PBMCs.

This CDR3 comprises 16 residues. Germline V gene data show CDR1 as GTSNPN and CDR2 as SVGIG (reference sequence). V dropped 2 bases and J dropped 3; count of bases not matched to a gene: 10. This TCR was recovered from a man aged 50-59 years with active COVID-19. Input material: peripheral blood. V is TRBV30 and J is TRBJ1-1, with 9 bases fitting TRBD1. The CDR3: CAWSPRRDRAYTEAFF. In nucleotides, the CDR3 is TGTGCCTGGAGTCCTCGCCGGGACAGGGCGTACACTGAAGCTTTCTTT.